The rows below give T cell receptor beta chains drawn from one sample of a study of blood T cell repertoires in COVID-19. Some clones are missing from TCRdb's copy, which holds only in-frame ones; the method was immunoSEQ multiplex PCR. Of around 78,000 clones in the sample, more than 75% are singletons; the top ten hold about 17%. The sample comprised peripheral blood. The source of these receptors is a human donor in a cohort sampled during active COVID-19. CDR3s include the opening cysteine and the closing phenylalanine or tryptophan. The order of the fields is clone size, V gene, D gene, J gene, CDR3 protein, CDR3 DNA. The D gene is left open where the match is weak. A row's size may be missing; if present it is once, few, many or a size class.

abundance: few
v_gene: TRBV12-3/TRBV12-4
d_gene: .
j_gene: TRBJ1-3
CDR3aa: CASSPTGNTIYF
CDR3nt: TGTGCCAGCAGCCCCACTGGAAACACCATATATTTT

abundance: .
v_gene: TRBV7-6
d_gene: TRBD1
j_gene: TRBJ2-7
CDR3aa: CASSLATGQAYEQYF
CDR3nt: TGTGCCAGCAGCTTGGCGACGGGACAGGCTTACGAGCAGTACTTC

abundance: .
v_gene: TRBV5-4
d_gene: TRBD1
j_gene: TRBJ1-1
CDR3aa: CASSPNRGDTEAFF
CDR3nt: TGTGCCAGCAGTCCCAACAGGGGGGACACTGAAGCTTTCTTT

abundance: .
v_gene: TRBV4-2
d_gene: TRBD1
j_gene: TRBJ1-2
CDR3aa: CASSQAGQDGGYTF
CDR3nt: TGTGCCAGCAGCCAAGCAGGACAGGATGGAGGCTACACCTTC

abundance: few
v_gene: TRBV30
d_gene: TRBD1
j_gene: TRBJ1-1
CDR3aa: CAWRPRDRGYPGLQRENTEAFF
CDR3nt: TGTGCCTGGAGGCCGCGGGACAGGGGGTATCCCGGACTGCAAAGAGAGAACACTGAAGCTTTCTTT

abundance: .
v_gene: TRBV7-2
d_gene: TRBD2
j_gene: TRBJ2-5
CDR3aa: CASSLLAGGMETQYF
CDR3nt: TGTGCCAGCAGCTTACTAGCGGGGGGTATGGAGACCCAGTACTTC

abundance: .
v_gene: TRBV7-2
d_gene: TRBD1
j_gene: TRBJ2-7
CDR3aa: CASSLDGQGAYEQYF
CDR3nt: TGTGCCAGCAGCTTAGATGGACAGGGAGCCTACGAGCAGTACTTC

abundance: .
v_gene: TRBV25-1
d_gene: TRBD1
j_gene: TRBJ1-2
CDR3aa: CASSDWGTDYGYTF
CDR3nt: TGTGCCAGCAGTGATTGGGGGACAGACTATGGCTACACCTTC

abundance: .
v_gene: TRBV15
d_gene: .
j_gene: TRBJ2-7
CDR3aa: CATSRDALEGYEQYF
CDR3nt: TGTGCCACCAGCAGAGACGCCCTGGAGGGTTACGAGCAGTACTTC

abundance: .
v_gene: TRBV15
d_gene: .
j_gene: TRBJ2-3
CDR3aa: CATSTRRSPIRDTQYF
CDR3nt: TGTGCCACCAGCACGCGCCGGTCGCCGATCCGAGATACGCAGTATTTT

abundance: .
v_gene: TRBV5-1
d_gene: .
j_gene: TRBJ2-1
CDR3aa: CASSYLLQGYNEQFF
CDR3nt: TGCGCCAGCAGCTATCTATTACAGGGTTACAATGAGCAGTTCTTC

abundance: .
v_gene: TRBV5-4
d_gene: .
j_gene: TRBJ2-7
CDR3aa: CASSLGTDFEQYF
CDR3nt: TGTGCCAGCAGCTTGGGAACGGACTTCGAGCAGTACTTC

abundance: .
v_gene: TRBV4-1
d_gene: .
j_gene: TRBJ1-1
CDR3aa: CASRGLLRNTEAFF
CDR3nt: TGCGCCAGCAGAGGACTTTTGCGGAACACTGAAGCTTTCTTT

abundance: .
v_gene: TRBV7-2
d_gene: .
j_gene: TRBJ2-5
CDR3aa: CASSFQVGETQYF
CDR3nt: TGTGCCAGCAGCTTCCAGGTTGGAGAGACCCAGTACTTC

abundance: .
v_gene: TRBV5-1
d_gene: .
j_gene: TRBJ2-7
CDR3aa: CASSHGQWQYF
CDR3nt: TGCGCCAGCAGTCACGGACAGTGGCAGTACTTC

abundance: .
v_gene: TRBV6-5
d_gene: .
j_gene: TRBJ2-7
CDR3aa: CASIGGRLYEQYF
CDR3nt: TGTGCCAGCATTGGAGGACGGCTCTACGAGCAGTACTTC

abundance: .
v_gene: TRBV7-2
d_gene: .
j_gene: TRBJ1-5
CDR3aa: CASSRSKYSNQPQHF
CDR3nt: TGTGCCAGCAGCCGGTCGAAATATAGCAATCAGCCCCAGCATTTT

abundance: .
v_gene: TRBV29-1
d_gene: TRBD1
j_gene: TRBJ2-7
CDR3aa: CSASPGQSEQYF
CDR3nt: TGCAGCGCCTCCCCGGGACAGAGCGAGCAGTACTTC

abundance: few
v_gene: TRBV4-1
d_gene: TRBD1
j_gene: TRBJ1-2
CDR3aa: CASSQVLDRGRGYTF
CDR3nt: TGCGCCAGCAGCCAAGTCCTTGACAGGGGAAGAGGCTACACCTTC

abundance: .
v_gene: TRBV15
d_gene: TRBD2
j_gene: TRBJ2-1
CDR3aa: CATSSARGLEYNEQFF
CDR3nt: TGTGCCACCAGCAGCGCCAGAGGACTAGAGTACAATGAGCAGTTCTTC

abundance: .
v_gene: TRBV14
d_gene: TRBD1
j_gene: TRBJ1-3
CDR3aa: CASSLAGTGVFVSGNTIYF
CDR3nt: TGTGCCAGCAGCCTCGCCGGGACAGGGGTTTTCGTCTCTGGAAACACCATATATTTT

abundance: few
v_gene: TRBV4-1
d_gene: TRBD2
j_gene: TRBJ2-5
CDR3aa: CASSQVTSGGQETQYF
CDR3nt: TGCGCCAGCAGCCAAGTTACTAGCGGGGGACAAGAGACCCAGTACTTC

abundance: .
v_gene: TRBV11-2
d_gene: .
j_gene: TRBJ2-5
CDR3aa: CASSLYRIQETQYF
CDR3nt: TGTGCCAGCAGCCTATACAGGATCCAAGAGACCCAGTACTTC

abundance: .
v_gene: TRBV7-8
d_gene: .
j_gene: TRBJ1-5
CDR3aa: CASSLVGDLNQPQHF
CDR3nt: TGTGCCAGCAGCTTAGTTGGAGACCTCAATCAGCCCCAGCATTTT

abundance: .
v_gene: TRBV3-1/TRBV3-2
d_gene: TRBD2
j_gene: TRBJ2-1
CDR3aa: CASSSRNKRFSGGAHNEQFF
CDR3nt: TGTGCCAGCAGCTCAAGAAATAAACGTTTTAGCGGGGGGGCTCATAATGAGCAGTTCTTC

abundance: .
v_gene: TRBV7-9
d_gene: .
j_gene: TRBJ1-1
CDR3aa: CASSFGRDTEAFF
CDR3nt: TGTGCCAGCAGCTTTGGCCGGGACACTGAAGCTTTCTTT

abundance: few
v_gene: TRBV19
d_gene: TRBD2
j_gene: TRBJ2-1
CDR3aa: CASESRRGGNEQFF
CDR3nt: TGTGCCAGTGAGTCGAGGCGGGGGGGCAATGAGCAGTTCTTC

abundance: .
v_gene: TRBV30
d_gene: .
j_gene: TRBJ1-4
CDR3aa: CAWRGGDNEKLFF
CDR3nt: TGTGCCTGGAGAGGGGGAGATAATGAAAAACTGTTTTTT

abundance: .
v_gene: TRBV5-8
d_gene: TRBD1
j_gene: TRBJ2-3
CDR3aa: CASSLDRGTDTQYF
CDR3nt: TGTGCCAGCAGCCTGGACAGGGGCACAGATACGCAGTATTTT

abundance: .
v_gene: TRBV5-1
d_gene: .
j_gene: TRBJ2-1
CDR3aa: CASSSGGERIGEQFF
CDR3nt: TGCGCCAGCAGCTCCGGGGGAGAGCGAATTGGTGAGCAGTTCTTC